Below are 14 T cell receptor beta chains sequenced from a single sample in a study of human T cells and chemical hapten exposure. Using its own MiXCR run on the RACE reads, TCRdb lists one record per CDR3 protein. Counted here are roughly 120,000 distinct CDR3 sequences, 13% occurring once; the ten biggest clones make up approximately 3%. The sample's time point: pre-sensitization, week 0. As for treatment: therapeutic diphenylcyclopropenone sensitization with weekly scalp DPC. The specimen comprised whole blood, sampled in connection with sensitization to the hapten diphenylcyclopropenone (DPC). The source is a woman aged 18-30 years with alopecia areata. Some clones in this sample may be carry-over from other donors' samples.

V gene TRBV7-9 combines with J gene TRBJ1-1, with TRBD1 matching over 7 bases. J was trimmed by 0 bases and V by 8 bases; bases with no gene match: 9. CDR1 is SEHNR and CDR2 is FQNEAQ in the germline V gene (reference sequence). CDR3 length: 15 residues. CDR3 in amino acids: CASFEQGIVNTEAFF. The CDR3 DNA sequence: TGTGCCAGCTTTGAACAGGGGATTGTGAACACTGAAGCTTTCTTT. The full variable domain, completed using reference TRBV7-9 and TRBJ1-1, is DTGVSQNPRHKITKRGQNVTFRCDPISEHNRLYWYRQTLGQGPEFLTYFQNEAQLEKSRLLSDRFSAERPKGSFSTLEIQRTEQGDSAMYLCASFEQGIVNTEAFFGQGTRLTVV.

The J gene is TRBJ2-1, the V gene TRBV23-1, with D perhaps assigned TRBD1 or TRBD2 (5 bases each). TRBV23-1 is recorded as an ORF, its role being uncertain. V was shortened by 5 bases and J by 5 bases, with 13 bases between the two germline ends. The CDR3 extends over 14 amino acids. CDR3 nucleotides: TGCGCCAGCAGTAAAGGGGAGATGGACAATGAGCAGTTCTTC. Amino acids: CASSKGEMDNEQFF.

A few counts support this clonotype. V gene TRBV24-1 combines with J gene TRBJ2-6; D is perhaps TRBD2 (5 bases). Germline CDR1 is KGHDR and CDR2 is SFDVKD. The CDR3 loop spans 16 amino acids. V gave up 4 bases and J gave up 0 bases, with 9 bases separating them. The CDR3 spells CATSEVRDSGANVLTF. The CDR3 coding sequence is TGTGCCACCAGTGAGGTTCGGGACTCTGGGGCCAACGTCCTGACTTTC.

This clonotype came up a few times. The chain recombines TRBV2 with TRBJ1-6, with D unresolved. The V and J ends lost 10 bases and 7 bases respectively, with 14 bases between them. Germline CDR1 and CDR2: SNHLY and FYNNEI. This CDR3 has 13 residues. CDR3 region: CATLVEENSPLHF. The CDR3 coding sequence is TGTGCCACCTTGGTCGAAGAAAATTCACCCCTCCACTTT.

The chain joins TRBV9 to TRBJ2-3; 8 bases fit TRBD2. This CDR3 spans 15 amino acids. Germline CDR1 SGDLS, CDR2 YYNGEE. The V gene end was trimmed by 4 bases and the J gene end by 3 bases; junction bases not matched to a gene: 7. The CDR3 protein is CASSKSGGQTDTQYF. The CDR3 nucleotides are TGTGCCAGCAGCAAGTCGGGGGGGCAGACAGATACGCAGTATTTT.

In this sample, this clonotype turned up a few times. The CDR3 region is CASSLEKSTDTQYF. CDR3 bases: TGTGCCAGCAGCTTAGAGAAAAGCACAGATACGCAGTATTTT. The gene calls are TRBV7-2 and TRBJ2-3; D call uncertain. The CDR3 has 14 amino acids. Germline assignment: CDR1 SGHTA and CDR2 FQGNSA. V lost 1 base, J lost 0 bases, and 5 bases lay in between.

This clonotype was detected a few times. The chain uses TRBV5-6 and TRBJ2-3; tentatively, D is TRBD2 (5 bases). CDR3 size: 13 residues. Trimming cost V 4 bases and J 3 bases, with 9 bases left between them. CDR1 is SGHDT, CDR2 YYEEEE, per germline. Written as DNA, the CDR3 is TGTGCCAGCAGCACCGGGATTACAGATACGCAGTATTTT. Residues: CASSTGITDTQYF.

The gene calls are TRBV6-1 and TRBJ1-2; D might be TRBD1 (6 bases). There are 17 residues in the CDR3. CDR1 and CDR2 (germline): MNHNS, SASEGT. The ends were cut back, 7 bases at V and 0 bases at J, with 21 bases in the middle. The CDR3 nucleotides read TGTGCCAGCATTTCAGTCGGGGGCGCTGCCCCTAACTATGGCTACACCTTC. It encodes CASISVGGAAPNYGYTF.

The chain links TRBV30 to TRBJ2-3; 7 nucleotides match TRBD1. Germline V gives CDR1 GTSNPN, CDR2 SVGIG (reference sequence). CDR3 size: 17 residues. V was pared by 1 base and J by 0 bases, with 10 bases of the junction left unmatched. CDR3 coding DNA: TGTGCCTGGAGTGAAGTACAGGGGTGGTCAAGCACAGATACGCAGTATTTT. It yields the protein CAWSEVQGWSSTDTQYF.

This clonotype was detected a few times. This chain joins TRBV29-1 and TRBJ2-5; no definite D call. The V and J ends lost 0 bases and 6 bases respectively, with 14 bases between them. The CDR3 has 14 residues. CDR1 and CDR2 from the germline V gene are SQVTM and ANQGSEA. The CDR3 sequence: CSVEDRAATKTQYF. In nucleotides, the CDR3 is TGCAGCGTTGAAGATCGGGCCGCAACAAAGACCCAGTACTTC.

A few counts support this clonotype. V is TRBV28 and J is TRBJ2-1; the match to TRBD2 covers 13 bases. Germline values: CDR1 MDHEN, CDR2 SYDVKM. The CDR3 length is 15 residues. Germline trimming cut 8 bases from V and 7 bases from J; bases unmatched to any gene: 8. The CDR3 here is CASFSGTSGTNEQFF. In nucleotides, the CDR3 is TGTGCCAGCTTTAGCGGGACTAGCGGGACGAATGAGCAGTTCTTC.

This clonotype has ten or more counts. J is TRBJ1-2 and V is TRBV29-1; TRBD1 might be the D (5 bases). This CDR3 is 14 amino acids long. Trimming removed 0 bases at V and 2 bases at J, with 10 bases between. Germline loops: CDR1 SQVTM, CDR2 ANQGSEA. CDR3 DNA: TGCAGCGTTGAAGATCTCGAGGGGAACTATGGCTACACCTTC. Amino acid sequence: CSVEDLEGNYGYTF.

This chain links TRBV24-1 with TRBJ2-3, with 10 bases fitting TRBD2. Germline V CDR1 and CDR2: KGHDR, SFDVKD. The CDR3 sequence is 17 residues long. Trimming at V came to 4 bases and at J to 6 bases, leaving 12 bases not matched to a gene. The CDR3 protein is CATSDPVIAGGQDTQYF. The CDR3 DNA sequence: TGTGCCACCAGTGACCCCGTAATAGCGGGGGGTCAGGATACGCAGTATTTT.

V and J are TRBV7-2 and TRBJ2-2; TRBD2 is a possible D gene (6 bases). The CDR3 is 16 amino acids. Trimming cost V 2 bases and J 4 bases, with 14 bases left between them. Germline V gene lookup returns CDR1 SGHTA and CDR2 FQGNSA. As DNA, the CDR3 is TGTGCCAGCAGCTTACAGGGCAGGAGGGGCACCGGGGAGCTGTTTTTT. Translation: CASSLQGRRGTGELFF.